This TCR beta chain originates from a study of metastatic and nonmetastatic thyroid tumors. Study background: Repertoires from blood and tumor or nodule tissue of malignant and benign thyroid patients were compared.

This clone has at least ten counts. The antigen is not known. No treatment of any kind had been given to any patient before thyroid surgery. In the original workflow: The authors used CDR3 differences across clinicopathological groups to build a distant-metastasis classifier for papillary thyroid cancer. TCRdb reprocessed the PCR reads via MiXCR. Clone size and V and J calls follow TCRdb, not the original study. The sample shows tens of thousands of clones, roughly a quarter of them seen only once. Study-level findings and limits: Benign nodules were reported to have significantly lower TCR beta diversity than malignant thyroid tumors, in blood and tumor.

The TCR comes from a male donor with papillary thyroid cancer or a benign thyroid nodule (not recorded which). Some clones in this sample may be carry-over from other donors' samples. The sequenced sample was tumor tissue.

CDR3: CATTQLRVGETQYF. The CDR3 region has the DNA TGTGCCACCACGCAGCTGCGGGTTGGGGAGACCCAGTACTTC. This chain connects TRBV15 to TRBJ2-5, with D possibly TRBD2 on 5 matching bases. Germline values: CDR1 LNHNV, CDR2 YYDKDF (reference sequence). CDR3 length: 14 amino acids. Trimming stripped 7 bases from V and 5 bases from J, with 17 bases between.